These T cell receptor beta chains were read from a single sample in a study of blood T cells in healthy people across ages. TCRdb reprocessed the 5' RACE reads with MiXCR, giving one entry per CDR3 protein. The sample shows around 1,000,000 distinct CDR3 sequences, around 27% of them seen only once. The same data also contributed to another study, on T cells of mothers and their children.

The sequenced sample consisted of blood. These TCRs come from a girl between 2 and 10 years old in good health. Each CDR3 is given with its conserved first and last residue. D genes are given only for firm matches. Size tells how often a clone was seen (once, few, many) or the class of an expanded clone, and some rows leave it out.

j_call	v_call	d_call	clone_size	cdr3_nt	cdr3_aa
TRBJ2-4	TRBV2	-	few	TGTGCCAGCAGCCCCATCCCGACAGAACTAGCCAAAAACATTCAGTACTTC	CASSPIPTELAKNIQYF
TRBJ2-1	TRBV7-9	TRBD2	-	TGTGCCAGCAGCTCCTGGACTAGCGGGAGCGATGAGCAGTTCTTC	CASSSWTSGSDEQFF
TRBJ2-1	TRBV6-2/TRBV6-3	-	few	TGTGCCAGCATCCATCCGGGGAGGATCGCCTACAATGAGCAGTTCTTC	CASIHPGRIAYNEQFF
TRBJ1-1	TRBV4-1	-	few	TGCGCCAGCAGCCAATTTGGTATAGGCACTGAAGCTTTCTTT	CASSQFGIGTEAFF
TRBJ1-1	TRBV7-9	-	-	TGTGCCCTTAGGGGCGAAAACACTGAAGCTTTCTTT	CALRGENTEAFF
TRBJ1-6	TRBV7-2	TRBD1	-	TGTGCCAGCAGCTTATTACCAGGGGGTGATTCACCCCTCCACTTT	CASSLLPGGDSPLHF
TRBJ2-5	TRBV29-1	-	-	TGCAGCGTAGACACTCCCAAGGACCAGTACTTC	CSVDTPKDQYF
TRBJ2-5	TRBV20-1	-	few	TGCAGTGCTGCCTACAGGTGGAGAACAGAGACCCAGTACTTC	CSAAYRWRTETQYF
TRBJ2-7	TRBV2	-	-	TGTGCCAGCAGTGAGGAGGGGGGGGTCTACGAGCAGTACTTC	CASSEEGGVYEQYF
TRBJ1-4	TRBV9	TRBD1	-	TGTGCCAGCAGCTCACTACCGGGACAGGGGAATGAAAAACTGTTTTTT	CASSSLPGQGNEKLFF
TRBJ2-3	TRBV2	TRBD2	few	TGTGCCAGCAGTACGGATTGGGACTACCAGACGGATACGCAGTATTTT	CASSTDWDYQTDTQYF
TRBJ1-1	TRBV6-1	-	few	TGTGCCAGCAGTGAGGTGGGTCGCGGCACTGAAGCTTTCTTT	CASSEVGRGTEAFF
TRBJ1-2	TRBV6-5	TRBD1	few	TGTGCCAGCAGTTATGGGACAGATACCTACTATGGCTACACCTTC	CASSYGTDTYYGYTF
TRBJ1-1	TRBV4-1	-	-	TGCGCCAGCAGCCACGTCGGGGGCGCGAACACTGAAGCTTTCTTT	CASSHVGGANTEAFF
TRBJ2-7	TRBV20-1	-	once	TGCAGTGCTAGGACCGACAGGCCATCTTCGTCCTACGAGCAGTACTTC	CSARTDRPSSSYEQYF
TRBJ2-1	TRBV28	-	few	TGTGCCAGCAGCCTCCCGGGAGTCAGCTCCTACAATGAGCAGTTCTTC	CASSLPGVSSYNEQFF
TRBJ2-6	TRBV5-1	-	-	TGCGCCAGCAGCTTGGGGGGACTGCGATCTGGGGCCAACGTCCTGACTTTC	CASSLGGLRSGANVLTF
TRBJ2-4	TRBV5-1	-	-	TGCGCCAGCAGCTTGGCGCTGGGAGGTTTGGGCCAGTCCAAGTACTTC	CASSLALGGLGQSKYF
TRBJ1-6	TRBV9	TRBD1	few	TGTGCCAGCAGCGTGCGGGACAGTTCTCCCCTCCACTTT	CASSVRDSSPLHF
TRBJ2-7	TRBV2	TRBD1	few	TGTGCCACCCGGGACAGGGCCTACGAGCAGTACTTC	CATRDRAYEQYF
TRBJ2-3	TRBV20-1	TRBD2	many	TGCAGTGCACGGGCTAGCGGTTATAGCACAGATACGCAGTATTTT	CSARASGYSTDTQYF
TRBJ1-4	TRBV12-3/TRBV12-4	-	-	TGTGCCAGCAGTTCAAGCCGGACAGTAACTAATGAAAAACTGTTTTTT	CASSSSRTVTNEKLFF
TRBJ1-3	TRBV3-1	-	-	TGTGCCAGCAGCCAAGATCGTAGGCAGGGGATGAGCGGCACCATATATTTT	CASSQDRRQGMSGTIYF
TRBJ2-7	TRBV7-2	-	-	TGTGCCAGCAGCTTAGCGCGGGGACAGAGTGACGAGCAGTACTTC	CASSLARGQSDEQYF
TRBJ1-2	TRBV9	TRBD1	-	TGTGCCAGCAGCGTAGGTCCTATAACCCGACAGGGGTTGACGTACGGCTACACCTTC	CASSVGPITRQGLTYGYTF
TRBJ2-1	TRBV20-1	-	-	TGCAGTGCTAGGAGAGGGTCCACCTACAATGAGCAGTTCTTC	CSARRGSTYNEQFF
TRBJ2-3	TRBV11-2	TRBD2	-	TGTGCCAGCAGCTGCCCTAGCGGGAGGGCTTTAGATACGCAGTATTTT	CASSCPSGRALDTQYF
TRBJ2-1	TRBV28	-	few	TGTGCCAGCAGTTTCCCTCCCGGGGTAGCGGAGGACAATGAGCAGTTCTTC	CASSFPPGVAEDNEQFF
TRBJ2-1	TRBV29-1	TRBD2	few	TGCAGCGCCCTCGGACCTACTAGCGGGGGGCTCTACAATGAGCAGTTCTTC	CSALGPTSGGLYNEQFF
TRBJ2-7	TRBV4-2	-	-	TGTGCCAGCAGCCAAGCCCGGGGGGCCATCCCCTACGAGCAGTACTTC	CASSQARGAIPYEQYF
TRBJ2-7	TRBV10-3	TRBD1	-	TGTGCCATCAGTGACCCGGGACAGGCCGACTACGAGCAGTACTTC	CAISDPGQADYEQYF
TRBJ2-7	TRBV5-1	-	-	TGCGCCAGCAGCTTGGGTCTGGACGGTCCCTACGAGCAGTACTTC	CASSLGLDGPYEQYF
TRBJ1-1	TRBV19	-	-	TGTGCCAGTAGTATTCTGGGGAACACTGAAGCTTTCTTT	CASSILGNTEAFF
TRBJ2-1	TRBV5-1	-	-	TGCGCCAGCAGCTCCGAGTTTCGGGAGCAGTTCTTC	CASSSEFREQFF
TRBJ2-3	TRBV6-2/TRBV6-3	-	few	TGTGCCAGCAGACCCCATAGGGTCCCAGATACGCAGTATTTT	CASRPHRVPDTQYF
TRBJ1-1	TRBV4-2	-	-	TGTGCCAGCAGCCAACACCCGGCTGAAGCTTTCTTT	CASSQHPAEAFF